This T cell receptor (beta chain) was captured by sequencing in a study of cytomegalovirus exposure and HLA in healthy donors. Study-wide results and caveats: HLA-A and HLA-B allele assignments for most subjects were reportedly predicted accurately using TCR beta sequences. As confirmed in vitro, three CMV-associated chains were specific for CMV antigens. A list of around 160 TCR beta chains associated with cytomegalovirus was given.

13 Jbeta primers and 60 Vbeta primers were used for the PCR. Method: immunoSEQ multiplex PCR; TCRdb's copy keeps in-frame clones and lacks some. Altogether around 130,000 clones are present, roughly 80% being singletons, with the ten largest covering around 11%. Notes on this clone: Its antigen remains unknown.

V was clipped by 5 bases and J by 6 bases, with 14 bases between them. The germline CDR1 and CDR2 sequences are SGHTA and FQGTGA. There are 13 residues in the CDR3. The source of this sequence is a male donor in good health and CMV-seropositive. The chain recombines TRBV7-3 with TRBJ2-7; a possible D gene is TRBD2 (6 bases). The sequenced sample consisted of PBMCs. The CDR3 loop reads CASSIGLRGEQYF. Here the CDR3 DNA reads TGTGCCAGCAGCATCGGACTAAGGGGCGAGCAGTACTTC.